What follows is one T cell receptor (beta chain) and its context. This clonotype was counted a few times. Its antigen is still unknown. The input lacks base qualities; no much larger clone sits a single base away. These data belong to a study of response to subunit inactivated influenza vaccine (dated by TCRdb to the late 2010s). Looking at the study overall: To follow how T cells responded to a trivalent subunit inactivated influenza vaccine, the researchers relied on deep quantitative profiling of the T cell receptor repertoire. Here is what the overall study found, with its caveats: The authors suggested that each seasonal influenza vaccination may recruit only a limited number of new T cells.

The junction shows trimming of 0 bases on V and 10 bases on J, plus 16 bases between the germline ends. Per the germline V gene, LGHNA is the CDR1 and YSLEER is the CDR2. The CDR3 spans 15 residues, from the cysteine through the phenylalanine. Only the CDR3 DNA stays, 45 bases, in frame from base 1. Per the publication, the time point label means: 45 days after influenza vaccine administration. Receptors were amplified or captured by RT-PCR. Instrument used: Illumina HiSeq 2500. TCRdb took the public reads, trimmed them with fastp at Q25, ran MiXCR for clone calling and kept in-frame beta chains. Entries that share a CDR3 protein sequence are merged under the most common genes and DNA. Counted in this sample were about 520,000 distinct CDR3 sequences; roughly 9.7% of them appeared once. The ten largest clones capture roughly 12% of the sample.

The sequence is built from TRBV4-3 and TRBJ2-1; TRBD2 could be the D gene, as 6 bases match. The TCR was taken from a man between 50 and 59 years old who received an inactivated influenza vaccine. Donor details come from another sample of the same person, matched by shared clones. The material sequenced was PBMCs from blood, taken 40 to 50 days after vaccination. The DNA sequence is as follows: TGCGCCAGCAGCCAAGAGTCTTCGGGGGTAGGGGAGCAGTTCTTC. This codes for CASSQESSGVGEQFF.